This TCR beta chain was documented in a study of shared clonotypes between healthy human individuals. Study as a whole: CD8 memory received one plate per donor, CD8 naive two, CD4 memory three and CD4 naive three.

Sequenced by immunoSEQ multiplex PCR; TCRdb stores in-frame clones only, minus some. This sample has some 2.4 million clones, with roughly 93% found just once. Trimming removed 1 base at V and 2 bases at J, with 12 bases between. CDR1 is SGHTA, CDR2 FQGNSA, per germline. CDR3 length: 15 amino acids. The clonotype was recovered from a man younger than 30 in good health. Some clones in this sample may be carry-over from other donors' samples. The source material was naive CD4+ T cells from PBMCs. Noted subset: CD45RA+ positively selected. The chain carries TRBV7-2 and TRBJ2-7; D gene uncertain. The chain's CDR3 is CASSLVVGPTYEQYF. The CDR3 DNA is TGTGCCAGCAGCTTAGTTGTCGGCCCGACCTACGAGCAGTACTTC. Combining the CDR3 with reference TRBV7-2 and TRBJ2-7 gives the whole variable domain GAGVSQSPSNKVTEKGKDVELRCDPISGHTALYWYRQSLGQGLEFLIYFQGNSAPDKSGLPSDRFSAERTGGSVSTLTIQRTQQEDSAVYLCASSLVVGPTYEQYFGPGTRLTVT.